This paragraph covers one TCR beta chain sequence. Germline assignment: CDR1 SGHNT and CDR2 YYREEE (reference sequence). The CDR3 runs 14 residues. Losses at the gene ends were 4 bases for V and 6 bases for J; bases not matched to a gene: 2. Produced via immunoSEQ multiplex PCR; TCRdb's table is partial and in-frame only. The sample consists of approximately 380,000 clones, 80% to 95% of them appearing once. This sample stems from a study of blood T cell repertoires in COVID-19. The chain joins TRBV5-4 to TRBJ1-6, with 9 bases aligning to TRBD1. The clonotype was recovered from a woman between 35 and 50 years old who had been exposed to COVID-19. Sequenced sample: PBMCs or T cells enriched from blood (not recorded which). CDR3 DNA sequence: TGTGCCAGCAGCCGGGACAGGGTTAATTCACCCCTCCACTTT. This sequence encodes CASSRDRVNSPLHF.